Listed here are 25 T cell receptor beta chains from one sample, sequenced in a study of blood T cell repertoires in COVID-19. Generated by immunoSEQ multiplex PCR, the TCRdb table keeps only in-frame clones and is missing some. The table records about 270,000 clones, about 86% of them present only once. The sequenced sample was peripheral blood. These TCRs come from a woman in her thirties with COVID-19, enrolled during active disease.

CDR3 bases: TGTGCCAGCAGCTTAGAGGCTAGCGGGGTTTACACCGGGGAGCTGTTTTTT. Translated, it gives CASSLEASGVYTGELFF. This rearrangement joins TRBV7-6 to TRBJ2-2; TRBD2 aligns across 9 bases. V shed 1 base and J 3 bases; nucleotides not matched to a gene: 6. The germline CDR1 and CDR2 sequences are SGHVS and FNYEAQ. The CDR3 spans 17 residues. Based on the CDR3 plus reference TRBV7-6 and TRBJ2-2, the full variable domain is GAGVSQSPRYKVTKRGQDVALRCDPISGHVSLYWYRQALGQGPEFLTYFNYEAQQDKSGLPNDRFSAERPEGSISTLTIQRTEQRDSAMYRCASSLEASGVYTGELFFGEGSRLTVL.

The chain links TRBV24-1 to TRBJ1-6; the D gene is possibly TRBD1 (6 bases). Trimming took 4 bases from V and 9 from J, leaving 9 bases between them. This CDR3 is built from 13 residues. Per the germline V gene, CDR1 is KGHDR and CDR2 is SFDVKD. The CDR3 DNA is TGTGCCACCAGTGACTCGACAGGTTCACCCCTCCACTTT. Translation: CATSDSTGSPLHF.

The chain couples TRBV6-5 to TRBJ2-3; no firm D call. V was pared by 4 bases and J by 4 bases, with 9 bases between. The V gene's germline CDR1 is MNHEY and CDR2 SVGAGI. The CDR3 sequence is 13 residues long. CDR3 in DNA: TGTGCCAGCAGTTTCCATAGTGCAGATACGCAGTATTTT. Protein sequence: CASSFHSADTQYF.

This chain links TRBV12-3 or TRBV12-4 with TRBJ1-2, with D possibly matching TRBD1 (6 bases). CDR3 length: 12 residues. Trimming cost V 6 bases and J 4 bases, with 9 bases left between them. CDR3 protein: CASSRTVYGYTF. The CDR3, as DNA: TGTGCCAGCAGCCGGACAGTCTATGGCTACACCTTC.

The chain carries TRBV5-1 and TRBJ1-1; 12 bases match TRBD1. Trimming cost V 4 bases and J 8 bases; bases outside gene matches: 15. The CDR3 loop spans 17 amino acids. Germline loops: CDR1 SGHRS, CDR2 YFSETQ. CDR3 coding DNA: TGCGCCAGCAGCCCGTCCGGGACAGGGGGCGCCGCGTTCGAAGCTTTCTTT. The encoded protein is CASSPSGTGGAAFEAFF.

In DNA form, the CDR3 reads TGTGCCAGCAGCAGGAGGGGGCCGGAGACCCAGTACTTC. Amino acids: CASSRRGPETQYF. The chain recombines TRBV3-1 (or the pseudogene TRBV3-2) with TRBJ2-5; a weak D match, TRBD1 (7 bases). CDR1 and CDR2 (germline): LGHDT, YNNKEL (reference sequence). The CDR3 totals 13 residues. V was cut by 5 bases and J by 5 bases, with 12 bases left in between.

The rearrangement joins TRBV23-1 to TRBJ2-3; 9 bases match TRBD1. TRBV23-1 is placed among ORFs of uncertain function. With V trimmed by 2 bases and J by 3 bases, 6 bases remained unmatched. This CDR3 contains 16 residues. The CDR3 here is CASSQPQGAVTDTQYF. The CDR3 DNA follows: TGCGCCAGCAGTCAACCACAGGGGGCGGTGACAGATACGCAGTATTTT.

The chain is built from TRBV9 and TRBJ2-1; no firm D call. Per the germline V gene, CDR1 is SGDLS and CDR2 is YYNGEE. V was shortened by 0 bases and J by 3 bases, with 10 bases between the two germline ends. The CDR3 runs to 15 residues. The CDR3 nucleotides are TGTGCCAGCAGCGTAGACTTTTCGGGCTACAATGAGCAGTTCTTC. This translates into CASSVDFSGYNEQFF.

The chain links TRBV7-9 to TRBJ1-3; the D gene is possibly TRBD1 (6 bases). The CDR3 loop spans 15 amino acids. Looked up from germline, CDR1 is SEHNR and CDR2 is FQNEAQ (reference sequence). Trimming removed 2 bases at V and 4 bases at J, with 12 bases between. In nucleotides, the CDR3 is TGTGCCAGCAGCTTAATCTGGGGGCTGGGAAACACCATATATTTT. Its translation: CASSLIWGLGNTIYF.

The chain couples TRBV18 to TRBJ1-4, with TRBD1 matching 8 bases. The CDR3 runs 15 residues. J gave up 5 bases and V 5 bases, and 7 bases lay outside the gene matches. CDR1 and CDR2 (germline): KGHSH, LQKENI. CDR3 DNA sequence: TGTGCCAGCTCAGCATCGAACAGGGGGAATGAAAAACTGTTTTTT. Translation: CASSASNRGNEKLFF.

The chain carries TRBV5-1 and TRBJ2-5, with D maybe TRBD2 (5 bases). The CDR3 has 14 amino acids. Looked up from germline, CDR1 is SGHRS and CDR2 is YFSETQ. The germline V and J ends were trimmed by 5 bases and 4 bases, with 15 bases remaining between them. CDR3 amino acids: CASSPGGLLETQYF. The CDR3 DNA follows: TGCGCCAGCAGTCCTGGAGGCCTACTAGAGACCCAGTACTTC. Looking up the rest from reference TRBV5-1 and TRBJ2-5 gives the full variable domain: KAGVTQTPRYLIKTRGQQVTLSCSPISGHRSVSWYQQTPGQGLQFLFEYFSETQRNKGNFPGRFSGRQFSNSRSEMNVSTLELGDSALYLCASSPGGLLETQYFGPGTRLLVL.

This chain uses TRBV3-1 (or the pseudogene TRBV3-2) with TRBJ2-3; 8 bases are shared with TRBD2. Per the germline V gene, CDR1 is LGHDT and CDR2 is YNNKEL (reference sequence). This CDR3 spans 16 amino acids. Trimming removed 4 bases from V and 2 bases from J; junction bases left unmatched: 8. The CDR3 loop is CASSLLSGKLTDTQYF. Here the CDR3 DNA reads TGTGCCAGCAGCCTACTTAGCGGGAAACTCACAGATACGCAGTATTTT.

The gene calls are TRBV4-1 and TRBJ1-6; TRBD1 agrees at 8 bases. Germline CDR1 and CDR2: MGHRA and YSYEKL. With V trimmed by 2 bases and J by 7 bases, 7 bases remained unmatched. The CDR3 totals 16 residues. As DNA, the CDR3 is TGCGCCAGCAGCCAACGGCAGGACAGGGTAAATTCACCCCTCCACTTT. Translating gives CASSQRQDRVNSPLHF.

The chain recombines TRBV5-4 with TRBJ2-3; TRBD2 might be the D (7 bases). Deletions cut 0 bases from V and 3 bases from J, with 8 bases between. The V gene's germline CDR1 is SGHNT and CDR2 YYREEE (reference sequence). CDR3 size: 14 residues. CDR3 protein: CASSLEGGTDTQYF. CDR3 coding DNA: TGTGCCAGCAGCTTGGAGGGGGGGACAGATACGCAGTATTTT.

The chain couples TRBV6-1 to TRBJ2-7, with a tentative D call TRBD2 (5 bases). The CDR3 loop spans 13 amino acids. In germline, CDR1 is MNHNS, CDR2 SASEGT. Trimming cost V 2 bases and J 5 bases, with 10 bases left between them. The CDR3 DNA reads as TGTGCCAGCAGTGAATGGAGGAAGGACGAGCAGTACTTC. As protein: CASSEWRKDEQYF.

This chain joins TRBV5-1 and TRBJ1-2; unclear D gene. Per germline, CDR1 SGHRS and CDR2 YFSETQ. V shed 0 bases and J shed 3 bases, with 18 bases lying between them. This CDR3 region has 17 residues. The CDR3 DNA sequence: TGCGCCAGCAGCTTGGATCCACGTTCTTTCCGGGACTATGGCTACACCTTC. It translates to CASSLDPRSFRDYGYTF. Full variable domain (missing parts from reference TRBV5-1 and TRBJ1-2): KAGVTQTPRYLIKTRGQQVTLSCSPISGHRSVSWYQQTPGQGLQFLFEYFSETQRNKGNFPGRFSGRQFSNSRSEMNVSTLELGDSALYLCASSLDPRSFRDYGYTFGSGTRLTVV.

This sequence joins TRBV6-1 and TRBJ2-1; D gene uncertain. The CDR3 totals 11 residues. CDR1 is MNHNS and CDR2 is SASEGT in the germline V gene. The V gene lost 8 bases and the J gene lost 8 bases, with 10 bases spanning the gap. CDR3 protein: CASGARDEQFF. The CDR3, as DNA: TGTGCCAGCGGCGCTCGGGATGAGCAGTTCTTC.

The gene calls are TRBV5-1 and TRBJ1-5; 8 nucleotides agree with TRBD1. The V gene's germline CDR1 is SGHRS and CDR2 YFSETQ. This CDR3 comprises 16 residues. The J segment lost 3 bases and the V segment lost 4 bases, leaving 9 bases of the junction unmatched. The CDR3 DNA is TGCGCCAGCAGCCCTCGGGGACAGGCCCTCAATCAGCCCCAGCATTTT. Protein sequence: CASSPRGQALNQPQHF.

The V and J genes are TRBV6-5 and TRBJ1-1; D possibly corresponds to TRBD1 (5 bases). From germline, CDR1 is MNHEY and CDR2 SVGAGI. V lost 2 bases, J lost 2 bases, and 15 bases lay in between. This CDR3 is built from 16 residues. This chain's CDR3 is CASSYGQGRINTEAFF. The DNA of the CDR3 is TGTGCCAGCAGTTACGGGCAGGGCCGGATAAACACTGAAGCTTTCTTT.

The table lists this clone with a count of one. The genes are TRBV5-6 and TRBJ2-3; TRBD2 matches at 7 bases. CDR1 is SGHDT, CDR2 YYEEEE, per germline. The CDR3 extends over 14 amino acids. V lost 0 bases, J lost 3 bases, and 1 base stayed unmatched. CDR3 in DNA: TGTGCCAGCAGCTTGGGAGCGGGAACAGATACGCAGTATTTT. It is translated as CASSLGAGTDTQYF.

The chain employs TRBV15 and TRBJ2-5; tentative D call: TRBD1 (5 bases). Germline V gene data show CDR1 as LNHNV and CDR2 as YYDKDF (reference sequence). Trimming removed 0 bases from V and 4 bases from J, with 12 bases in between. The CDR3 totals 15 residues. As DNA, the CDR3 is TGTGCCACCAGCAGAGATTCCTGGGGCCTAGAGACCCAGTACTTC. Translation: CATSRDSWGLETQYF.

The rearrangement links TRBV4-1 to TRBJ2-1, with 9 nucleotides matching TRBD2. Unmatched junction bases numbered 11, after V lost 1 base and J lost 7 bases. This CDR3 contains 17 residues. Germline CDR1 MGHRA, CDR2 YSYEKL. The CDR3 region has the DNA TGCGCCAGCAGCCAAGCTCCCACCGGGACTAGCACGAATGAGCAGTTCTTC. It specifies CASSQAPTGTSTNEQFF.

The chain has TRBV11-2 and TRBJ1-6; D is uncertain. V was clipped by 2 bases and J by 11 bases, with 13 bases between them. The CDR3 runs to 14 residues. CDR1 and CDR2 from the germline V gene are SGHAT and FQNNGV. CDR3 in DNA: TGTGCCAGCAGCTTATCGATCTGGCCGCCACCCCTCCACTTT. Amino acids: CASSLSIWPPPLHF.

The chain couples TRBV9 to TRBJ1-5, with 9 nucleotides matching TRBD1. Per the germline V gene, CDR1 is SGDLS and CDR2 is YYNGEE. The CDR3 covers 16 residues. The V segment lost 7 bases and the J segment 5 bases; nucleotides outside the gene matches: 13. The CDR3 region is CASDHGTGPPHQPQHF. The CDR3 DNA reads as TGTGCCAGCGACCATGGGACAGGGCCACCCCATCAGCCCCAGCATTTT.

V is TRBV5-6 and J is TRBJ2-7; TRBD1 matches 7 bases. J was trimmed by 0 bases and V by 2 bases; bases with no gene match: 5. This CDR3 is built from 15 residues. CDR1 is SGHDT, CDR2 YYEEEE, per germline. The CDR3 DNA is TGTGCCAGCAGCTTCGGGACAGTAAGCTCCTACGAGCAGTACTTC. This encodes CASSFGTVSSYEQYF.